This TCR beta chain derives from a study of vaccination and CD4 T cells after COVID-19. About the research overall: SARS-CoV-2 was confirmed by nasal swab PCR; disease was mild in fewer than ten, severe in one. Notes on the study in general: Only relatively few convalescent patients were studied, and early post-infection timepoints were not analyzed. In convalescent patients, a median about 86% of reactive clones appeared only post-vaccination.

This clonotype has a handful of counts. Its specificity is unknown. CDR3 size: 15 residues. Germline V gene sequence: CDR1 SGHTA, CDR2 FQGNSA. Trimming stripped 0 bases from V and 2 bases from J, with 9 bases between. Time point denoted: late sampling 161 to 241 days after vaccination in a few convalescent patients. Stated treatment: roughly 11-day PBMC culture with coronavirus spike peptide pools or control peptides (ViraFEST assay). These CD4+ T cells came from approximately ten-day cultures by negative selection. Cultured CD4+ T cell DNA underwent sequencing with the Oncomine TCR Beta short-read assay. TCRdb independently ran MiXCR on the PCR reads; one entry per CDR3 protein. The sample holds tens of thousands of distinct CDR3 sequences, about 35% seen once.

This chain joins TRBV7-2 and TRBJ2-3, with unresolved D. The source is a human donor who had recovered from COVID-19. The input for sequencing was CD4+ T cells from blood, cultured in vitro, taken about 7 months after SARS-CoV-2 vaccination. The CDR3 nucleotides read TGTGCCAGCAGCTTAGCGAGCAGATTCACAGATACGCAGTATTTT. Protein product: CASSLASRFTDTQYF. The whole variable domain, remainder taken from reference TRBV7-2 and TRBJ2-3, is GAGVSQSPSNKVTEKGKDVELRCDPISGHTALYWYRQSLGQGLEFLIYFQGNSAPDKSGLPSDRFSAERTGGSVSTLTIQRTQQEDSAVYLCASSLASRFTDTQYFGPGTRLTVL.